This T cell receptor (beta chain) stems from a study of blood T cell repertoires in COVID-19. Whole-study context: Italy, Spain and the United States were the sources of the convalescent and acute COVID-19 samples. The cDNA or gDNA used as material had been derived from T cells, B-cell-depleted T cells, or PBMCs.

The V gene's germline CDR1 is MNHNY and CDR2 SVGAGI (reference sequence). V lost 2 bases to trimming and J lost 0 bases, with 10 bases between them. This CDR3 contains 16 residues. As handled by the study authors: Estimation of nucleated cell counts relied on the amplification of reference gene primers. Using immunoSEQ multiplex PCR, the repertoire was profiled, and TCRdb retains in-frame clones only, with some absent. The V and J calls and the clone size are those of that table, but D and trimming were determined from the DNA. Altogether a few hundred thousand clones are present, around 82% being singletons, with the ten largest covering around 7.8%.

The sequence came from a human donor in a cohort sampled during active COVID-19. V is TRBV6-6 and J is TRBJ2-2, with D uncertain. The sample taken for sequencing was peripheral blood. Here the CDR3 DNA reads TGTGCCAGCAGTTACCGGTTGCCGACGAACACCGGGGAGCTGTTTTTT. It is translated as CASSYRLPTNTGELFF.